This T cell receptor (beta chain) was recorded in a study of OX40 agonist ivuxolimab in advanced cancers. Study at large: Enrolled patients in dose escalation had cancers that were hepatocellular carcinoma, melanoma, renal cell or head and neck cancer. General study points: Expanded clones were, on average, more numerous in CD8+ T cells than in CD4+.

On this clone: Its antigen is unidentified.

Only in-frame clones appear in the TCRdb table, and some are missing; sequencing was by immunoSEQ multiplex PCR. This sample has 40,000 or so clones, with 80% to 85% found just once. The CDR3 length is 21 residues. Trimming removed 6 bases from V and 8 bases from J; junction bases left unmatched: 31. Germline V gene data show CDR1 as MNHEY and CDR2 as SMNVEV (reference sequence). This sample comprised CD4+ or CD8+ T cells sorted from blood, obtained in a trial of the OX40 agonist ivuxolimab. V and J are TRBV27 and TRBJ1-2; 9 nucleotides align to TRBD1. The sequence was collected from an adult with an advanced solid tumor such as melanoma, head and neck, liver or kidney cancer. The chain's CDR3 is CASSTTDSQNIVGTGRKGYTF. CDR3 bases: TGTGCCAGCAGCACGACAGATTCCCAGAACATTGTGGGGACAGGGAGAAAGGGCTACACCTTC.